This T cell receptor (beta chain) was profiled in a study of CD8+CD57+ T cells in acquired aplastic anemia. As concerns this clonotype: Its cognate antigen is unknown.

Genomic DNA provided the template from which TCR beta VDJ and CDR3 profiles were obtained. Via MiXCR, TCRdb re-called the reads, giving one row per CDR3 protein. The sample has 170,000 or so distinct CDR3 sequences, more than 40% seen once; the top ten hold roughly 29%. The CDR3 spans 16 residues. CDR1 and CDR2 from the germline V gene are SGHDT and YYEEEE. Trimming cost V 1 base and J 4 bases, with 18 bases left between them. All sequencing subjects had displayed CD8+CD57+ cell expansion on flow cytometry. No therapy had been given to the patients at the time of blood sampling. Whole-study findings and limits: Comparison of patients with controls identified around 30 shared CD8+ CDR3 sequences. Patients showed no significant difference from controls in CD8+ Simpson's diversity.

The rearrangement joins TRBV5-6 to TRBJ2-7, with D possibly being TRBD1 (5 bases). The TCR comes from a human donor with aplastic anemia. Sequencing used sorted CD4+, CD8+, or CD8+CD57+ T cells (not recorded which) from PBMCs. DNA for the CDR3: TGTGCCAGCAGCTTGCTCTCCCAGGGCGGTGAATACGAGCAGTACTTC. It translates to CASSLLSQGGEYEQYF.